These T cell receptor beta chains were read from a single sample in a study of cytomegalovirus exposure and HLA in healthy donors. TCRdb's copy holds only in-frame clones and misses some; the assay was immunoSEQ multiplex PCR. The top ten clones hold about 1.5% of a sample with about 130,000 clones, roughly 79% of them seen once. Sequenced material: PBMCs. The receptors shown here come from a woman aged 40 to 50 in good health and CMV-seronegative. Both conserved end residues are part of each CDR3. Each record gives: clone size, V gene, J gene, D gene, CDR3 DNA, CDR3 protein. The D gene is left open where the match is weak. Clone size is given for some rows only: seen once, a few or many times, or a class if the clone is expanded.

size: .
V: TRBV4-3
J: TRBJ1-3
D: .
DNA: TGCGCCAGCAGCCAGTTTAGCGCGGCCGGCTCTGGAAACACCATATATTTT
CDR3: CASSQFSAAGSGNTIYF

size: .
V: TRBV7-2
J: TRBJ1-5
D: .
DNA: TGTGCCAGCAGCTTAGCCGACAGCTTAAGCAATCAGCCCCAGCATTTT
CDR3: CASSLADSLSNQPQHF

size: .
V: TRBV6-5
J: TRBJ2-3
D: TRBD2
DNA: TGTGCCAGCAGTCGAACTAGCGTCACAGATACGCAGTATTTT
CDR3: CASSRTSVTDTQYF

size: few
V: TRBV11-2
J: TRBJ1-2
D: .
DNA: TGTGCCAGCAGCTTAGCTGGGGGCGGGGGCTACACCTTC
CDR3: CASSLAGGGGYTF

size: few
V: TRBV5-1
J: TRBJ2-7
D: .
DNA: TGCGCCAGCAGCTTGTATTGGACAGCCTACGAGCAGTACTTC
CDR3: CASSLYWTAYEQYF

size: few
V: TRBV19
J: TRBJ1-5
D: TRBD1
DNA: TGTGCCAGTAGTCCCAGGGACAGGGGGGGATATAGCAATCAGCCCCAGCATTTT
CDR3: CASSPRDRGGYSNQPQHF

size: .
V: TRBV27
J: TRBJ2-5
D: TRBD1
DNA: TGTGCCAGCAGTGGGCGGACAGGGGAAGAGACCCAGTACTTC
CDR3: CASSGRTGEETQYF

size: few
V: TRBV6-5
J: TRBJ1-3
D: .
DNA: TGTGCCAGCAGTGGGGCGGCTGACTCTGGAAACACCATATATTTT
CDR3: CASSGAADSGNTIYF

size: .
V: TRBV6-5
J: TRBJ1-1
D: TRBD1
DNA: TGTGCCAGCAGTGGACAGGGCCTAGCGACTGAAGCTTTCTTT
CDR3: CASSGQGLATEAFF

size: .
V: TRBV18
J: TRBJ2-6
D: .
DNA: TGTGCCAGCTCACCACCCCAGGGGGGCTCCAACGTCCTGACTTTC
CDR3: CASSPPQGGSNVLTF

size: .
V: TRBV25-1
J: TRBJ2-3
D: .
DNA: TGTGCCAGCAGTGAATTCCCAACAGATACGCAGTATTTT
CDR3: CASSEFPTDTQYF

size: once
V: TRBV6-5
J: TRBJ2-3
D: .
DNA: TGTGCCAGCAGTTTCGCCGGAGGGAAGGTAGATACGCAGTATTTT
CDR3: CASSFAGGKVDTQYF